The next 21 T cell receptor beta chains were all read from a single sample in a study of chemoradiotherapy in HPV16-positive cancers. Produced via immunoSEQ multiplex PCR; TCRdb's table is partial and in-frame only. The sample holds fewer than 7,500 clones, 80% to 95% seen once. The sample here was blood, taken from a patient who underwent chemoradiotherapy. Receptors were obtained from a human donor with HPV-associated anogenital cancer.

The chain uses TRBV11-2 and TRBJ2-7; D is ambiguous. The CDR3 totals 13 residues. Trimming took 5 bases from V and 4 from J, leaving 12 bases between them. Germline V CDR1 and CDR2: SGHAT, FQNNGV. The CDR3 sequence is CASSPPPRYEQYF. Written as DNA, the CDR3 is TGTGCCAGCAGCCCCCCGCCCCGATACGAGCAGTACTTC.

The chain couples TRBV4-1 to TRBJ2-1; perhaps TRBD2 as D (6 bases). The V and J ends lost 4 bases and 9 bases respectively, with 13 bases between them. The CDR3 has 13 residues. The V gene's germline CDR1 is MGHRA and CDR2 YSYEKL. The CDR3 DNA reads TGCGCCAGCAGCCGCCCTGGAGGGTCTGAGCAGTTCTTC. It is translated as CASSRPGGSEQFF.

The V and J genes are TRBV28 and TRBJ2-3; the D is unclear. V lost 6 bases, J lost 2 bases, and 3 bases lay in between. The V gene's germline CDR1 is MDHEN and CDR2 SYDVKM. The CDR3 runs to 11 residues. The CDR3 here is CASSDTDTQYF. The CDR3 DNA reads TGTGCCAGCAGCGACACAGATACGCAGTATTTT. Full variable domain (missing parts from reference TRBV28 and TRBJ2-3): DVKVTQSSRYLVKRTGEKVFLECVQDMDHENMFWYRQDPGLGLRLIYFSYDVKMKEKGDIPEGYSVSREKKERFSLILESASTNQTSMYLCASSDTDTQYFGPGTRLTVL.

A single count supports this clone. The chain has TRBV5-6 and TRBJ2-3, with 9 positions matching TRBD1. Germline assignment: CDR1 SGHDT and CDR2 YYEEEE. V was clipped by 4 bases and J by 3 bases; unmatched bases: 6. The CDR3 runs 15 residues. This CDR3 reads CASSAGTGKTDTQYF. The CDR3 nucleotides are TGTGCCAGCAGCGCCGGGACAGGGAAGACAGATACGCAGTATTTT.

This chain uses TRBV5-1 with TRBJ2-1; 9 bases are shared with TRBD2. CDR3 length: 16 amino acids. Trimming took 5 bases from V and 7 from J; bases not matched to a gene: 13. The germline V gene encodes CDR1 SGHRS and CDR2 YFSETQ. Written as DNA, the CDR3 is TGCGCCAGCAGGCGCGGGGGTCTAGCGGGGAGAAATGAGCAGTTCTTC. Translated, it gives CASRRGGLAGRNEQFF.

The gene calls are TRBV28 and TRBJ1-1; 9 bases match TRBD1. J was trimmed by 4 bases and V by 5 bases; bases with no gene match: 8. Germline CDR1 reads MDHEN; CDR2 reads SYDVKM. This CDR3 is built from 15 residues. The CDR3 region has the DNA TGTGCCAGCAGTCCACGGGGACAGGGATCCACTGAAGCTTTCTTT. Its protein is CASSPRGQGSTEAFF.

The rearrangement joins TRBV7-3 to TRBJ1-1; TRBD1 aligns across 7 bases. Germline V CDR1 and CDR2: SGHTA, FQGTGA. This CDR3 is built from 13 residues. Germline trimming cut 3 bases from V and 7 bases from J; bases unmatched to any gene: 5. In nucleotides, the CDR3 is TGTGCCAGCAGCTTCGGGACAGTTAATGAAGCTTTCTTT. Translating gives CASSFGTVNEAFF.

The rearrangement links TRBV2 to TRBJ2-1; tentative D call: TRBD2 (6 bases). The CDR3 contains 16 residues. From germline, CDR1 is SNHLY and CDR2 FYNNEI. V gave up 0 bases and J gave up 0 bases, with 9 bases separating them. The CDR3 nucleotides read TGTGCCAGCAGTGAAGCGGGACTCTCCTCCTACAATGAGCAGTTCTTC. It specifies CASSEAGLSSYNEQFF.

V gene TRBV5-1 combines with J gene TRBJ1-4; no definite D call. CDR3 length: 15 amino acids. Deletions cut 0 bases from V and 0 bases from J, with 6 bases between. Germline CDR1 is SGHRS and CDR2 is YFSETQ. The CDR3 loop reads CASSLARSTNEKLFF. In nucleotides, the CDR3 is TGCGCCAGCAGCTTGGCTAGGTCAACTAATGAAAAACTGTTTTTT.

The CDR3 loop is CASSHRVGRSGELFF. CDR3 coding DNA: TGCGCCAGCAGTCATCGAGTAGGCAGGAGCGGGGAGCTGTTTTTT. V and J are TRBV23-1 and TRBJ2-2; no clear D gene. TRBV23-1 is classed as an ORF, of uncertain function. V gave up 3 bases and J gave up 7 bases, with 15 bases separating them. The length of the CDR3 is 15 residues.

This chain uses TRBV6-5 with TRBJ1-1; D may be TRBD1 (5 bases). CDR1 and CDR2 from the germline V gene are MNHEY and SVGAGI. The CDR3 runs 15 residues. V lost 6 bases and J lost 2, with 16 bases in between. CDR3 coding DNA: TGTGCCAGCAGGAGGGGTGACAGCGAAAACACTGAAGCTTTCTTT. This sequence encodes CASRRGDSENTEAFF.

The chain couples TRBV9 to TRBJ1-3; D may be TRBD1 (6 bases). V was trimmed by 3 bases and J by 9 bases, leaving 16 bases between them. The CDR3 loop spans 14 amino acids. The germline V gene encodes CDR1 SGDLS and CDR2 YYNGEE. CDR3 nucleotides: TGTGCCAGCAGCGAGGGACACAGCGGTGTCACCATATATTTT. Its translation is CASSEGHSGVTIYF.

This chain uses TRBV7-2 with TRBJ1-3; D might be TRBD1 (5 bases). The V end was cut by 1 base, the J end by 4 bases, with 14 bases between. The germline CDR1 and CDR2 sequences are SGHTA and FQGNSA. The CDR3 spans 16 residues. The CDR3 DNA reads as TGTGCCAGCAGCTTAGGAATTGGGGCTTCGGGAAACACCATATATTTT. Amino acid sequence: CASSLGIGASGNTIYF.

This rearrangement joins TRBV27 to TRBJ2-7; D not certain. The CDR3 totals 14 residues. Trimming removed 4 bases at V and 3 bases at J, with 13 bases between. Germline CDR1 MNHEY, CDR2 SMNVEV (reference sequence). CDR3: CASSSMTEDYEQYF. The CDR3, as DNA: TGTGCCAGCAGTTCAATGACCGAGGACTACGAGCAGTACTTC.

This chain uses TRBV29-1 with TRBJ2-5; 9 bases line up with TRBD1. Unmatched junction bases numbered 12, after V lost 6 bases and J lost 10 bases. Germline V gene lookup returns CDR1 SQVTM and CDR2 ANQGSEA. The CDR3 has 13 amino acids. The CDR3: CSVEPGQGLDQYF. Here the CDR3 DNA reads TGCAGCGTCGAACCGGGACAGGGTCTGGACCAGTACTTC.

V usage is TRBV19 and J usage is TRBJ2-1; D may be TRBD1 (7 bases). The germline gives CDR1 LNHDA, CDR2 SQIVND (reference sequence). V lost 10 bases, J lost 4 bases, and 17 bases lay in between. The CDR3 is made up of 14 amino acids. Here the CDR3 DNA reads TGTGCCACGCGGGACAGCCTAGGGTACAATGAGCAGTTCTTC. It yields the protein CATRDSLGYNEQFF.

V and J are TRBV7-3 and TRBJ1-5; TRBD1 agrees at 12 bases. Trimming cost V 6 bases and J 0 bases; bases outside gene matches: 9. CDR3 length: 18 amino acids. Looked up from germline, CDR1 is SGHTA and CDR2 is FQGTGA. CDR3 bases: TGTGCCAGCAGTGGGGACAGGGGGCCCGAAGGTAGCAATCAGCCCCAGCATTTT. Protein product: CASSGDRGPEGSNQPQHF.

The chain couples TRBV27 to TRBJ2-5; maybe TRBD1 (6 bases). With 9 bases removed from V and 4 bases from J, the gap between germline ends came to 15 bases. Germline V gene sequence: CDR1 MNHEY, CDR2 SMNVEV (reference sequence). The CDR3 spans 13 residues. CDR3: CASLDRWTETQYF. The CDR3 DNA is TGTGCCAGTTTGGACAGATGGACAGAGACCCAGTACTTC.

The rearrangement uses TRBV4-3 and TRBJ1-2; D perhaps matches TRBD1 (5 bases). The V and J ends lost 3 bases and 8 bases respectively, with 13 bases between them. The CDR3 consists of 13 residues. Germline assignment: CDR1 LGHNA and CDR2 YSLEER. The CDR3: CASSHLEGRGYTF. In nucleotides, the CDR3 is TGCGCCAGCAGCCACCTTGAGGGACGGGGCTACACCTTC.

The chain recombines TRBV2 with TRBJ1-2; TRBD1 matches 8 bases. The length of the CDR3 is 13 residues. Germline CDR1 SNHLY, CDR2 FYNNEI. J was trimmed by 2 bases and V by 9 bases; bases with no gene match: 5. The chain's CDR3 is CARGRDRNYGYTF. The CDR3 coding sequence is TGTGCCAGGGGGCGGGACAGGAACTATGGCTACACCTTC.

This chain uses TRBV7-2 with TRBJ2-3, with D perhaps being TRBD1 or TRBD2 (6 bases each). Trimming took off 4 bases at V and 3 bases at J, with 11 bases between the two ends. Germline V CDR1 and CDR2: SGHTA, FQGNSA. This CDR3 comprises 14 residues. The DNA for the CDR3 is TGTGCCAGCAGCTCTACAGGGAGGACAGATACGCAGTATTTT. Translating it yields CASSSTGRTDTQYF.